This is a list of T cell receptor beta chains from one sample in a study of blood T cells in healthy people across ages. Each CDR3 protein gets one entry after TCRdb re-called the 5' RACE reads with MiXCR. Among over 1,500,000 distinct CDR3 sequences, approximately 50% were seen once, and the ten largest hold over 2%. The sample taken for sequencing was blood. The receptors here all came from a woman between 40 and 55 years old in good health. The CDR3 runs from the conserved cysteine through the conserved F or W. Fields, in order: clone size, D gene, J gene, V gene, CDR3 DNA, CDR3 protein. A D gene is named only where the DNA matches it firmly. A row's size may be missing; if present it is once, few, many or a size class.

NA	NA	TRBJ2-3	TRBV29-1	TGCAGCGGGGGGCGGACTGGCACAGATACGCAGTATTTT	CSGGRTGTDTQYF
NA	TRBD1	TRBJ1-2	TRBV9	TGTGCCAGCAGCGTAACCGGGACAGATCATGGCTACACCTTC	CASSVTGTDHGYTF
few	TRBD1	TRBJ2-5	TRBV20-1	TGCAGTGCTAGAATGACAGGGCTGGAGACCCAGTACTTC	CSARMTGLETQYF
many	NA	TRBJ1-2	TRBV29-1	TGCAGCGTTGGGGACGCATATGGCTACACCTTC	CSVGDAYGYTF
NA	NA	TRBJ2-3	TRBV3-1	TGTGCCAGCAGCCAAGGAGTCTCCGTGGCAGATACGCAGTATTTT	CASSQGVSVADTQYF
NA	NA	TRBJ1-2	TRBV5-5	TGTGCCAGCACCGCCGGGACCCTAATATATGGCTACACCTTC	CASTAGTLIYGYTF
few	NA	TRBJ2-3	TRBV24-1	TGTGCCACCGGGGGAGGGACAGATAGCACAGATACGCAGTATTTT	CATGGGTDSTDTQYF
NA	NA	TRBJ1-1	TRBV25-1	TGTGCCAGCAGGAGGGGCTGGGGAGTATCTTTCTTT	CASRRGWGVSFF
NA	NA	TRBJ1-5	TRBV20-1	TGCAGTGCTAGAGAATCAGCAGCGAGCAATCAGCCCCAGCATTTT	CSARESAASNQPQHF
NA	TRBD2	TRBJ2-1	TRBV6-2/TRBV6-3	TGTGCCAGCAGCTCCCAACTAGCGGGGTCCTCCCTCTACAATGAGCAGTTCTTC	CASSSQLAGSSLYNEQFF
NA	NA	TRBJ1-2	TRBV9	TGTGCCAGCACGTTGGAGGGAATCAACTATGGCTACACCTTC	CASTLEGINYGYTF
few	NA	TRBJ2-4	TRBV29-1	TGCAGCGCTAGGGGGGGGGGCATTCAGTACTTC	CSARGGGIQYF
NA	NA	TRBJ1-4	TRBV29-1	TGCAGCGTCCATACCCAGGGGATTAATGAAAAACTGTTTTTT	CSVHTQGINEKLFF
NA	TRBD1	TRBJ2-3	TRBV5-1	TGCGCCAGCAGCTTGGCCGGGACAGGGGCAGATACGCAGTATTTT	CASSLAGTGADTQYF
NA	TRBD2	TRBJ2-1	TRBV7-8	TGTGCCAGCAGCTTACCCCGACAGACTAGCGGGGGGGCGGGGACCTACAATGAGCAGTTCTTC	CASSLPRQTSGGAGTYNEQFF
NA	TRBD2	TRBJ2-1	TRBV29-1	TGCAGCGTTGAAGAAACTAGCGGGGGGCAGCAGTTCTTC	CSVEETSGGQQFF
once	TRBD2	TRBJ2-1	TRBV20-1	TGCAGTGCTAGAGGTCAGACTAGCGGAAGCTCCTACAATAAGCAGTTCTTC	CSARGQTSGSSYNKQFF
NA	NA	TRBJ2-1	TRBV10-3	TGTGCCATCAGTGATCCCCTCGGAGGGATAGGAGTCCCCAGCTCCTACAATGAGCAGTTCTTC	CAISDPLGGIGVPSSYNEQFF
NA	NA	TRBJ2-1	TRBV9	TGTGCCAGCAGCGGAGGGGGGGGTAGGGAGCAGTTCTTC	CASSGGGGREQFF
NA	NA	TRBJ2-7	TRBV9	TGTGCCAGCAGCGTAGAATGGGCAGGGAGCTCCTACGAGCAGTACTTC	CASSVEWAGSSYEQYF
once	TRBD2	TRBJ2-3	TRBV4-2	TGTGCCAGCAGCCAAGAGGGATCGGGACTAGCGGGATTAACAGATACGCAGTATTTT	CASSQEGSGLAGLTDTQYF
NA	NA	TRBJ2-7	TRBV28	TGTGCCAGCAGTGGACGGACAGCCCCGACCTACGAGCAGTACTTC	CASSGRTAPTYEQYF
NA	TRBD2	TRBJ2-5	TRBV5-1	TGCGCCAGCAGCTTGGAGGGACTAGCGGGGAGAGAGACCCAGTACTTC	CASSLEGLAGRETQYF
NA	NA	TRBJ1-5	TRBV14	TGTGCCAGCAGCCAAGCAATAGGGGAGCCCCAGCATTTT	CASSQAIGEPQHF
NA	NA	TRBJ1-4	TRBV20-1	TGCAGTGCTAGGCGTGAAAAACTGTTTTTT	CSARREKLFF
NA	NA	TRBJ2-7	TRBV28	TGTGCCAGCAGTTCCCCAGCTAACTACGAGCAGTACTTC	CASSSPANYEQYF
NA	NA	TRBJ1-3	TRBV7-9	TGTGCCAGCAGCCCACAGACAGGCCCCTCTCGTGCCATATATTTT	CASSPQTGPSRAIYF
NA	NA	TRBJ2-4	TRBV28	TGTGCCAGCAGTTTAGACCCAGGGCTAAACCTTCAGTACTTC	CASSLDPGLNLQYF
NA	NA	TRBJ2-7	TRBV27	TGTGCCAGCAGTCCCTTCGGAAGGACAAAGGCCTCCTACGAGCAGTACTTC	CASSPFGRTKASYEQYF
NA	NA	TRBJ2-5	TRBV15	TGTGCCACCAGCAGAGGGGGACCGGGAGAGACCCAGTACTTC	CATSRGGPGETQYF
NA	NA	TRBJ2-3	TRBV5-1	TGCGCCAGCAGCTTGACTAGCCTCACAGATACGCAGTATTTT	CASSLTSLTDTQYF
few	NA	TRBJ1-2	TRBV7-9	TGTGCCAGCAGCTTAGGGCGGAATACTAACTATGGCTACACCTTC	CASSLGRNTNYGYTF
NA	NA	TRBJ2-5	TRBV24-1	TGTGCCACCAGTGACTGGAACCAAGAGACCCAGTACTTC	CATSDWNQETQYF
NA	TRBD2	TRBJ2-3	TRBV5-6	TGTGCCAGCAGCTTGAAACTAGCGGAGGGCACAGATACGCAGTATTTT	CASSLKLAEGTDTQYF
NA	NA	TRBJ2-7	TRBV15	TGTGCCACCAGCACAGGCGGGGAACATCCCGAGCAGTACTTC	CATSTGGEHPEQYF
NA	NA	TRBJ2-6	TRBV27	TGTGCCAGCAGTTTATCGCTCGTTGGGGCCAACGTCCTGACTTTC	CASSLSLVGANVLTF
many	NA	TRBJ2-7	TRBV29-1	TGCAGCGTTGATAGAGGCTACGAGCAGTACTTC	CSVDRGYEQYF
NA	TRBD1	TRBJ1-6	TRBV12-3/TRBV12-4	TGTGCCAGCAGTGGACAGGGGAGTGGTTCACCCCTCCACTTT	CASSGQGSGSPLHF
few	NA	TRBJ2-7	TRBV28	TGTGCCAGCAGCTCTAGAACTGGCGAGCAGTACTTC	CASSSRTGEQYF
NA	NA	TRBJ1-1	TRBV4-2	TGTGCCAGCAGCCAACGAGATAGCCCTGAAGCTTTCTTT	CASSQRDSPEAFF
few	NA	TRBJ2-4	TRBV14	TGTGCCAGCAGCCCCCGATCGGGGGCAGAGCAGTACTTC	CASSPRSGAEQYF
NA	NA	TRBJ2-3	TRBV7-2	TGTGCCAGCAGCTTAGCGGGGGGGCCGGACACAGATACGCAGTATTTT	CASSLAGGPDTDTQYF
NA	NA	TRBJ2-7	TRBV27	TGTGCCAGCAGTTCATCCGGGACACCCTATTACGAGCAGTACTTC	CASSSSGTPYYEQYF
NA	TRBD2	TRBJ2-3	TRBV2	TGTGCCAGCAGTATCCAGCGGGGGGCGAGCACAGATACGCAGTATTTT	CASSIQRGASTDTQYF
NA	NA	TRBJ1-3	TRBV11-2	TGTGCCAGCAGCCAGAACCAGGGTAGCTCTGGAAACACCATATATTTT	CASSQNQGSSGNTIYF
NA	NA	TRBJ2-3	TRBV20-1	TGCAGTGCTAGAGATCACATGTTTCGAGCATACACAGATACGCAGTATTTT	CSARDHMFRAYTDTQYF
few	TRBD1	TRBJ2-5	TRBV6-5	TGTGCCACCAGGGACAGGGGATTTTCCGGGACCCAGTACTTC	CATRDRGFSGTQYF
few	NA	TRBJ2-5	TRBV9	TGTGCCAGCAGCGTAGAATCCGGGCTTGAGACCCAGTACTTC	CASSVESGLETQYF
NA	TRBD2	TRBJ2-7	TRBV28	TGTGCCAGCATCCCCCCGGGGGGACGGAGCTCCTACGAGCAGTACTTC	CASIPPGGRSSYEQYF
NA	NA	TRBJ1-2	TRBV2	TGTGCCAGCGGGGATGGGACACCCCTCAATTCAGGCTACACCTTC	CASGDGTPLNSGYTF
NA	TRBD1	TRBJ2-7	TRBV5-1	TGCGCCGGCAGCTTGGACGGGACAGGGGACACCTACGAGCAGTACTTC	CAGSLDGTGDTYEQYF
NA	TRBD1	TRBJ1-2	TRBV9	TGTGCCAGCAGCGCCAGAGGGACAGGTGTGACGTATGGCTACACCTTC	CASSARGTGVTYGYTF
once	NA	TRBJ2-2	TRBV24-1	TGTGCCACCAGTGATCCCCGGCACCTCACCGGGGAGCTGTTTTTT	CATSDPRHLTGELFF
many	TRBD1	TRBJ2-7	TRBV10-3	TGTGCCATCAGTGATTTTGGGACAGGGCAAACTTCCTACGAGCAGTACTTC	CAISDFGTGQTSYEQYF
NA	TRBD2	TRBJ2-3	TRBV20-1	TGCAGTGTCGCGAATAGCGGGGGGGCCGGCCTTAGCACAGATACGCAGTATTTT	CSVANSGGAGLSTDTQYF